These 21 T cell receptor beta chains were sequenced from one sample in a study of PD-1 blockade in classical Hodgkin lymphoma. TCRdb keeps only in-frame clones here, not all; method: immunoSEQ multiplex PCR. The table records approximately 26,000 clones, about 90% of them present only once. Time point specified: newly diagnosed, previously untreated cHL patient sample. By magnetic negative selection, CD4+ T cells were purified from thawed PBMCs. The sequenced material came from CD4+ T cells from blood. These receptors all come from a human donor with classical Hodgkin lymphoma.

The chain is built from TRBV19 and TRBJ1-5; the match to TRBD1 covers 7 bases. The CDR3 runs 15 residues. Germline CDR1 LNHDA, CDR2 SQIVND (reference sequence). Unmatched junction bases numbered 11, after V lost 6 bases and J lost 6 bases. The CDR3 protein is CASSLGQEVGQPQHF. CDR3 DNA: TGTGCCAGTAGCCTTGGACAGGAGGTCGGTCAGCCCCAGCATTTT.

This chain uses TRBV7-9 with TRBJ2-7; no firm D call. The CDR3 totals 14 residues. The germline V and J ends were trimmed by 1 base and 0 bases, with 7 bases remaining between them. Germline V gives CDR1 SEHNR, CDR2 FQNEAQ (reference sequence). The CDR3 sequence: CASSLEGNSYEQYF. Here the CDR3 DNA reads TGTGCCAGCAGCTTAGAGGGAAACTCCTACGAGCAGTACTTC.

The chain uses TRBV5-6 and TRBJ1-4; D not certain. The V gene lost 4 bases and the J gene lost 0 bases, with 7 bases spanning the gap. The CDR3 totals 14 residues. CDR1 and CDR2 (germline): SGHDT, YYEEEE. CDR3 coding DNA: TGTGCCAGCAGCCAATACGCAACTAATGAAAAACTGTTTTTT. Translating it yields CASSQYATNEKLFF.

This chain uses TRBV5-1 with TRBJ1-3, with 7 positions matching TRBD1. After removal of 10 bases from V and 4 bases from J, the junction contained 14 bases not matched to a gene. From germline, CDR1 is SGHRS and CDR2 YFSETQ. The CDR3 is 15 residues long. The CDR3 DNA reads TGCGCCCGACATCGGGCAGGGGGGGAAGGAAACACCATATATTTT. Protein sequence: CARHRAGGEGNTIYF.

This chain uses TRBV19 with TRBJ2-2; 10 positions match TRBD1. There are 18 residues in the CDR3. V shed 5 bases and J 3 bases; nucleotides not matched to a gene: 12. The germline V gene encodes CDR1 LNHDA and CDR2 SQIVND (reference sequence). In DNA form, the CDR3 reads TGTGCCAGTAGTCCATCGAGACCCGGGACAGGGGACACCGGGGAGCTGTTTTTT. Its protein is CASSPSRPGTGDTGELFF.

On this clone itself: This same CDR3 is encoded by further DNA sequences in the sample. The rearrangement joins TRBV18 to TRBJ1-3; D is uncertain. V was trimmed by 1 base and J by 4 bases, leaving 8 bases between them. The CDR3 contains 14 residues. Germline values: CDR1 KGHSH, CDR2 LQKENI. The CDR3 spells CASSPQGSGNTIYF. The CDR3 nucleotides are TGTGCCAGCTCACCACAGGGATCGGGAAACACCATATATTTT.

In DNA, the CDR3 is TGCGCCAGCAGCTTGAACGGGGAAGCAGATACGCAGTATTTT. Its translation is CASSLNGEADTQYF. The V and J genes are TRBV5-1 and TRBJ2-3; D is possibly TRBD2 (5 bases). V lost 1 base and J 4 bases, leaving 10 bases between the germline ends. The CDR3 extends over 14 amino acids. Germline V gives CDR1 SGHRS, CDR2 YFSETQ.

J is TRBJ1-2 and V is TRBV7-9; 7 bases are a match to TRBD1. With 4 bases clipped from V and 3 bases from J, the junction kept 8 bases outside the gene matches. The germline gives CDR1 SEHNR, CDR2 FQNEAQ (reference sequence). The CDR3 covers 15 residues. CDR3 protein: CASSSGGQLDYGYTF. CDR3 bases: TGTGCCAGCAGCTCAGGGGGTCAATTGGACTATGGCTACACCTTC.

This chain joins TRBV7-2 and TRBJ2-2; D is uncertain. The CDR3 length is 13 residues. The V gene's germline CDR1 is SGHTA and CDR2 FQGNSA. The V end was cut by 6 bases, the J end by 5 bases, with 10 bases between. In DNA form, the CDR3 reads TGTGCCAGCAGTTCCCAGACGACCGGGGAGCTGTTTTTT. Translated, it gives CASSSQTTGELFF. The full variable domain, in which reference TRBV7-2 and TRBJ2-2 provide the parts outside the CDR3, is GAGVSQSPSNKVTEKGKDVELRCDPISGHTALYWYRQSLGQGLEFLIYFQGNSAPDKSGLPSDRFSAERTGGSVSTLTIQRTQQEDSAVYLCASSSQTTGELFFGEGSRLTVL.

The gene calls are TRBV7-2 and TRBJ2-7; 8 bases align to TRBD1. The CDR3 length is 14 residues. Germline CDR1 SGHTA, CDR2 FQGNSA. Losses at the gene ends were 5 bases for V and 4 bases for J; bases not matched to a gene: 7. The CDR3 bases are TGTGCCAGCAGCCCTCTAACAGGGGGATACGAGCAGTACTTC. Translating gives CASSPLTGGYEQYF. The full variable domain, completed using reference TRBV7-2 and TRBJ2-7, is GAGVSQSPSNKVTEKGKDVELRCDPISGHTALYWYRQSLGQGLEFLIYFQGNSAPDKSGLPSDRFSAERTGGSVSTLTIQRTQQEDSAVYLCASSPLTGGYEQYFGPGTRLTVT.

The chain has TRBV6-6 and TRBJ1-4; 7 bases map to TRBD1. V was pared by 6 bases and J by 10 bases, with 8 bases of the junction left unmatched. Per the germline V gene, CDR1 is MNHNY and CDR2 is SVGAGI (reference sequence). The CDR3 runs 13 residues. The CDR3 DNA reads as TGTGCCAGCAGCAAGACAGGGACTGGAAAACTGTTTTTT. It yields the protein CASSKTGTGKLFF.

The rearrangement links TRBV5-5 to TRBJ1-1; D gene ambiguous. The CDR3 runs to 14 residues. V was pared by 2 bases and J by 1 base, with 9 bases between. Germline CDR1 reads SGHKS; CDR2 reads YYEKEE (reference sequence). The CDR3 region is CASSFGIGNTEAFF. DNA of the CDR3: TGTGCCAGCAGCTTTGGGATAGGGAACACTGAAGCTTTCTTT.

This clone was observed a few times. The chain employs TRBV7-2 and TRBJ1-6; D is uncertain. The germline V gene has CDR1 SGHTA and CDR2 FQGNSA. V was shortened by 5 bases and J by 10 bases, with 18 bases between the two germline ends. The CDR3 contains 15 residues. CDR3 sequence reads: CASSHRPPLTSPLHF. The CDR3 region has the DNA TGTGCCAGCAGCCATCGTCCACCTTTGACCTCACCCCTCCACTTT.

This rearrangement joins TRBV5-1 to TRBJ2-2; 13 nucleotides align to TRBD2. CDR1 and CDR2 from the germline V gene are SGHRS and YFSETQ. This CDR3 comprises 16 residues. V lost 4 bases to trimming and J lost 4 bases; unmatched junction nucleotides: 4. For the CDR3, the DNA is TGCGCCAGCAGCCTGAGGACTAGCGGGGGCACCGGGGAGCTGTTTTTT. Protein product: CASSLRTSGGTGELFF.

This chain joins TRBV2 and TRBJ2-3; D is uncertain. Trimming removed 5 bases from V and 6 bases from J, with 6 bases in between. The CDR3 runs 11 residues. Looked up from germline, CDR1 is SNHLY and CDR2 is FYNNEI. The CDR3: CASSWVDTQYF. The CDR3 DNA is TGTGCCAGCAGTTGGGTGGATACGCAGTATTTT.

This clone was detected once. V gene TRBV4-3 combines with J gene TRBJ2-3; the D gene is possibly TRBD1 (6 bases). Trimming pared 0 bases from V and 4 bases from J, leaving 8 bases between. Germline values: CDR1 LGHNA, CDR2 YSLEER. This CDR3 spans 14 amino acids. The DNA for the CDR3 is TGCGCCAGCAGCCAAGAACAGGGTCCAGATACGCAGTATTTT. Translation: CASSQEQGPDTQYF.

J is TRBJ2-2 and V is TRBV5-6, with 11 positions matching TRBD1. Germline trimming cut 4 bases from V and 5 bases from J; bases unmatched to any gene: 7. The CDR3 loop spans 16 amino acids. The germline V gene has CDR1 SGHDT and CDR2 YYEEEE. The CDR3 DNA reads TGTGCCAGCAGCCCCGGGACAGGGGGAAGTACCGGGGAGCTGTTTTTT. It translates to CASSPGTGGSTGELFF.

This chain links TRBV4-1 with TRBJ2-3, with TRBD2 matching over 7 bases. Unmatched junction bases numbered 9, after V lost 1 base and J lost 2 bases. The CDR3 has 17 residues. Germline V gene sequence: CDR1 MGHRA, CDR2 YSYEKL. For the CDR3, the DNA is TGCGCCAGCAGCCAAGCCGTAACGGGGACTAACACAGATACGCAGTATTTT. Protein sequence: CASSQAVTGTNTDTQYF.

V and J are TRBV18 and TRBJ1-5; 9 bases fit TRBD1. Looked up from germline, CDR1 is KGHSH and CDR2 is LQKENI. V shed 5 bases and J 3 bases; nucleotides not matched to a gene: 11. The CDR3 loop spans 17 amino acids. The CDR3 is CASSYTSGTGNNQPQHF. In DNA form, the CDR3 reads TGTGCCAGCTCATATACCTCCGGGACAGGGAACAATCAGCCCCAGCATTTT.

A note on this clone: Compared with germline, one end of the junction differs, possibly owing to a read error. The chain combines TRBV5-1 with TRBJ2-1, with TRBD2 matching 11 bases. The CDR3 extends over 14 amino acids. Germline V gene data show CDR1 as SGHRS and CDR2 as YFSETQ. Here the CDR3 reads CASSSTFSGGGAVF. For the CDR3, the DNA is TGCGCCAGCAGCTCCACCTTTAGCGGGGGGGGCGCGGTCTTC.

The gene calls are TRBV15 and TRBJ1-2; no reliable D call. In germline, CDR1 is LNHNV, CDR2 YYDKDF (reference sequence). CDR3 length: 12 residues. V was trimmed by 2 bases and J by 2 bases, leaving 3 bases between them. CDR3 coding DNA: TGTGCCACCAGCAGACCCAACTATGGCTACACCTTC. This encodes CATSRPNYGYTF.